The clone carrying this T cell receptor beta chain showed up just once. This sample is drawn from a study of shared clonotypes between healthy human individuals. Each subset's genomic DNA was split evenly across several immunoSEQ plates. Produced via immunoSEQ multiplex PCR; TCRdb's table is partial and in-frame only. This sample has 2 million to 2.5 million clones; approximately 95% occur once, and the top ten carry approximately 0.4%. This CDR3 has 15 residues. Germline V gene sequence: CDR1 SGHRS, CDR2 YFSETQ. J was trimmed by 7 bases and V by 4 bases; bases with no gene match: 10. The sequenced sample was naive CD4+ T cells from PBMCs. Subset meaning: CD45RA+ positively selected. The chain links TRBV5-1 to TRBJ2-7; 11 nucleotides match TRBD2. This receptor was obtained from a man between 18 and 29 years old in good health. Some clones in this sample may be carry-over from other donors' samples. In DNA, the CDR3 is TGCGCCAGCAGCGCCCTAGCGGGAGGACCGGGGGAGCAGTACTTC. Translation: CASSALAGGPGEQYF. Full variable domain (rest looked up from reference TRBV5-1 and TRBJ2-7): KAGVTQTPRYLIKTRGQQVTLSCSPISGHRSVSWYQQTPGQGLQFLFEYFSETQRNKGNFPGRFSGRQFSNSRSEMNVSTLELGDSALYLCASSALAGGPGEQYFGPGTRLTVT.